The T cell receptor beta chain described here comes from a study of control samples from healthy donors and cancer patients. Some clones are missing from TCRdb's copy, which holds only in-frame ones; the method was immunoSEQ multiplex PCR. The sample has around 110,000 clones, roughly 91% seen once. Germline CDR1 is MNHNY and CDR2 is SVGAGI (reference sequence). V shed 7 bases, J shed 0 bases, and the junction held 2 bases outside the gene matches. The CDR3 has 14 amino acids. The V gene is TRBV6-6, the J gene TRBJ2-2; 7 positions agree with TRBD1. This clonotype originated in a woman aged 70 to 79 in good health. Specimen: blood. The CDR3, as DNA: TGTGCCAGCAAGGGGACAGCGAACACCGGGGAGCTGTTTTTT. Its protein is CASKGTANTGELFF.